One and the same sample provided the 32 T cell receptor beta chains below, sequenced in a study of blood T cell repertoires in COVID-19. Sequenced by immunoSEQ multiplex PCR; TCRdb stores in-frame clones only, minus some. The sample includes under 80,000 clones, roughly four fifths of them seen just once. The sequencing input was peripheral blood. The receptors were gathered from a man in his sixties with COVID-19, enrolled during active disease.

The chain uses TRBV23-1 and TRBJ1-2; 8 positions agree with TRBD1. TRBV23-1 is noted as an ORF with a role that remains uncertain. The CDR3 extends over 16 amino acids. V shed 7 bases, J shed 3 bases, and the junction held 13 bases outside the gene matches. CDR3 in DNA: TGCGCCAGCACCCTCGGACAGGGTGGTGCTTACTATGGCTACACCTTC. This sequence encodes CASTLGQGGAYYGYTF.

The rearrangement links TRBV18 to TRBJ1-1; TRBD1 matches 11 bases. This CDR3 has 14 residues. The germline CDR1 and CDR2 sequences are KGHSH and LQKENI. The V and J ends lost 5 bases and 6 bases, in that order; junction bases with no gene match: 5. CDR3 DNA: TGTGCCAGCTCATGGACAGGGGGCAGGTCTGAAGCTTTCTTT. Protein: CASSWTGGRSEAFF.

This clone was counted once. The chain combines TRBV14 with TRBJ1-2; no clear D. Per the germline V gene, CDR1 is SGHDN and CDR2 is FVKESK. V lost 3 bases and J 5 bases, leaving 16 bases between the germline ends. This CDR3 spans 15 amino acids. Here the CDR3 DNA reads TGTGCCAGCAGCCAGGGCTGGACCCGAGGGTATGGCTACACCTTC. Translation: CASSQGWTRGYGYTF.

The genes are TRBV9 and TRBJ2-7; 10 nucleotides match TRBD1. The J segment lost 2 bases and the V segment lost 0 bases, leaving 11 bases of the junction unmatched. This CDR3 region has 18 residues. Germline-derived CDR1 and CDR2 are SGDLS and YYNGEE. The chain's CDR3 is CASSVAGYPGQGTYEQYF. DNA of the CDR3: TGTGCCAGCAGCGTAGCGGGATACCCGGGACAGGGGACCTACGAGCAGTACTTC.

The DNA of the CDR3 is TGTGCCAGCACCGGGTCCACAGATACGCAGTATTTT. Translation: CASTGSTDTQYF. V gene TRBV2 combines with J gene TRBJ2-3, with unresolved D. The CDR3 runs to 12 residues. Trimming left V 7 bases short and J 2 bases short, with 7 bases between. CDR1 is SNHLY, CDR2 FYNNEI, per germline. The variable domain in full, with the rest retrieved from reference TRBV2 and TRBJ2-3, is EPEVTQTPSHQVTQMGQEVILRCVPISNHLYFYWYRQILGQKVEFLVSFYNNEISEKSEIFDDQFSVERPDGSNFTLKIRSTKLEDSAMYFCASTGSTDTQYFGPGTRLTVL.

This clone was observed a few times. The V call is TRBV5-4, the J call TRBJ1-4; TRBD1 is a possible D gene (5 bases). The CDR3 extends over 13 amino acids. V was cut by 4 bases and J by 8 bases, with 12 bases left in between. Germline CDR1 and CDR2: SGHNT and YYREEE (reference sequence). The CDR3 sequence: CASSTGGDEKLFF. For the CDR3, the DNA is TGTGCCAGCAGCACTGGCGGGGACGAAAAACTGTTTTTT. Complete variable domain (other parts from reference TRBV5-4 and TRBJ1-4): ETGVTQSPTHLIKTRGQQVTLRCSSQSGHNTVSWYQQALGQGPQFIFQYYREEENGRGNFPPRFSGLQFPNYSSELNVNALELDDSALYLCASSTGGDEKLFFGSGTQLSVL.

As concerns this clone: A read error may explain this, as a much larger clone is one base away. The chain combines TRBV5-6 with TRBJ2-3, with 7 bases lining up with TRBD1. The CDR3 sequence is 14 residues long. Germline-derived CDR1 and CDR2 are SGHDT and YYEEEE. V lost 3 bases and J lost 0; bases outside the gene matches: 1. In DNA, the CDR3 is TGTGCCAGCAGCTGGGGACAGAGCACAGATACGCAGTATTTT. This gives the protein CASSWGQSTDTQYF.

The CDR3 region is CASSIPGAYEQYF. CDR3 DNA: TGTGCCAGTAGTATTCCAGGGGCCTACGAGCAGTACTTC. This sequence joins TRBV19 and TRBJ2-7; tentative D call: TRBD1 (6 bases). Germline CDR1 reads LNHDA; CDR2 reads SQIVND (reference sequence). Trimming took 3 bases from V and 2 from J, leaving 8 bases between them. This CDR3 spans 13 amino acids.

This chain joins TRBV10-3 and TRBJ1-1; a possible D gene is TRBD1 (6 bases). Trimming pared 6 bases from V and 1 base from J, leaving 15 bases between. Germline V gives CDR1 ENHRY, CDR2 SYGVKD. The CDR3 runs 15 residues. CDR3 coding DNA: TGTGCCATCAGACTAGGACAGCCGCCGAACACTGAAGCTTTCTTT. Translation gives CAIRLGQPPNTEAFF.

The chain joins TRBV18 to TRBJ1-2; TRBD1 is a possible D gene (6 bases). Germline CDR1 is KGHSH and CDR2 is LQKENI. This CDR3 is built from 15 residues. Deletions cut 1 base from V and 4 bases from J, with 13 bases between. CDR3 DNA: TGTGCCAGCTCACCACTCGAGGACAGACGCTATGGCTACACCTTC. Protein product: CASSPLEDRRYGYTF.

The chain recombines TRBV5-6 with TRBJ2-3, with D perhaps matching TRBD1 (5 bases). The CDR3 has 15 amino acids. Germline-derived CDR1 and CDR2 are SGHDT and YYEEEE. V lost 0 bases and J 1 base, leaving 9 bases between the germline ends. CDR3 sequence reads: CASSLEAGRTDTQYF. The CDR3 DNA is TGTGCCAGCAGCTTGGAGGCAGGGCGCACAGATACGCAGTATTTT.

A single count supports this clone. The CDR3 loop reads CASSSRSLSYEQYF. The CDR3 coding sequence is TGTGCCAGCAGTTCTAGGTCTCTATCCTACGAGCAGTACTTC. The chain links TRBV27 to TRBJ2-7; D not certain. Trimming shortened V by 4 bases and J by 1 base, and 11 bases separated the two germline ends. The CDR3 runs 14 residues. Germline V gene data show CDR1 as MNHEY and CDR2 as SMNVEV (reference sequence).

The chain uses TRBV7-2 and TRBJ2-5; 11 nucleotides align to TRBD2. The CDR3 has 16 amino acids. CDR1 is SGHTA, CDR2 FQGNSA, per germline. V trimming: 5 bases; J trimming: 2 bases; junction bases outside the gene matches: 7. CDR3 amino acids: CASSLVGTSGQETQYF. Here the CDR3 DNA reads TGTGCCAGCAGCCTCGTCGGGACTAGCGGACAAGAGACCCAGTACTTC.

The rearrangement links TRBV4-1 to TRBJ2-5, with a tentative D call TRBD1 (6 bases). The CDR3 is 12 residues long. Germline CDR1 reads MGHRA; CDR2 reads YSYEKL. Trimming removed 8 bases from V and 2 bases from J, with 9 bases in between. The chain's CDR3 is CASGQRQETQYF. CDR3 DNA sequence: TGCGCCAGCGGACAGAGGCAAGAGACCCAGTACTTC.

The V call is TRBV3-1 (or the pseudogene TRBV3-2), the J call TRBJ2-5; D remains unclear. This CDR3 spans 14 amino acids. The V end was cut by 5 bases, the J end by 2 bases, with 12 bases between. Per germline, CDR1 LGHDT and CDR2 YNNKEL (reference sequence). CDR3 in amino acids: CASSSYPRQETQYF. The CDR3 region has the DNA TGTGCCAGCAGCTCTTACCCTAGGCAAGAGACCCAGTACTTC.

The sample holds a few counts of this clone. The rearrangement uses TRBV3-1 (or the pseudogene TRBV3-2) and TRBJ2-3; TRBD1 aligns across 8 bases. The CDR3 loop spans 15 amino acids. The junction had 5 bases not matched to a gene; V was cut back by 2 bases and J by 4 bases. Germline-derived CDR1 and CDR2 are LGHDT and YNNKEL (reference sequence). CDR3 nucleotide sequence: TGTGCCAGCAGCCAAAATCGACAGGGGTCAGATACGCAGTATTTT. It translates to CASSQNRQGSDTQYF.

The chain combines TRBV5-1 with TRBJ2-6, with TRBD1 matching 8 bases. V lost 4 bases to trimming and J lost 4 bases; unmatched junction nucleotides: 1. Germline values: CDR1 SGHRS, CDR2 YFSETQ. The CDR3 consists of 14 residues. The CDR3 protein is CASSQGAGANVLTF. Here the CDR3 DNA reads TGCGCCAGCAGCCAGGGGGCCGGGGCCAACGTCCTGACTTTC.

The chain combines TRBV25-1 with TRBJ1-6; the D is unclear. The germline V and J ends were trimmed by 8 bases and 10 bases, with 18 bases remaining between them. CDR1 and CDR2 from the germline V gene are MGHDK and SYGVNS. The CDR3 loop spans 14 amino acids. The CDR3 region has the DNA TGTGCCAGCCCCAACCGAGGTGCCGGCTCACCCCTCCACTTT. It yields the protein CASPNRGAGSPLHF.

V gene TRBV9 combines with J gene TRBJ1-1; D is unresolved. The V end was cut by 0 bases, the J end by 0 bases, with 6 bases between. The CDR3 is made up of 14 amino acids. CDR1 is SGDLS, CDR2 YYNGEE, per germline. This CDR3 reads CASSVAPLNTEAFF. For the CDR3, the DNA is TGTGCCAGCAGCGTAGCCCCTCTGAACACTGAAGCTTTCTTT.

The V gene is TRBV4-2, the J gene TRBJ2-1; tentative D call: TRBD2 (6 bases). This CDR3 has 18 amino acids. Trimming pared 0 bases from V and 2 bases from J, leaving 17 bases between. The germline V gene encodes CDR1 LGHNA and CDR2 YNFKEQ. Written as DNA, the CDR3 is TGTGCCAGCAGCCAAGAGGGGTCGCGGGGAGGTGCCTACAATGAGCAGTTCTTC. Protein: CASSQEGSRGGAYNEQFF.

The rearrangement joins TRBV5-1 to TRBJ1-5; a possible D gene is TRBD1 (6 bases). Trimming took 5 bases from V and 3 from J, leaving 15 bases between them. CDR1 is SGHRS and CDR2 is YFSETQ in the germline V gene. This CDR3 comprises 15 residues. CDR3 sequence reads: CASSLNGQNNQPQHF. Here the CDR3 DNA reads TGCGCCAGCAGTCTTAATGGACAGAACAATCAGCCCCAGCATTTT.

This chain joins TRBV28 and TRBJ1-1; 8 nucleotides match TRBD1. The CDR3 is 14 residues long. Germline-derived CDR1 and CDR2 are MDHEN and SYDVKM. V lost 6 bases and J lost 4; bases outside the gene matches: 7. CDR3 nucleotides: TGTGCCAGCAGAATCGGACAGGGAGGCACTGAAGCTTTCTTT. Translation gives CASRIGQGGTEAFF.

This sequence joins TRBV24-1 and TRBJ1-5; D is unclear. V lost 0 bases, J lost 6 bases, and 8 bases lay in between. This CDR3 is 14 amino acids long. CDR1 is KGHDR, CDR2 SFDVKD, per germline. The DNA of the CDR3 is TGTGCCACCAGTGATTTGCCGGGTGCTCAGCCCCAGCATTTT. Its translation: CATSDLPGAQPQHF.

The chain combines TRBV19 with TRBJ1-1; D possibly corresponds to TRBD1 (5 bases). From germline, CDR1 is LNHDA and CDR2 SQIVND (reference sequence). V was pared by 3 bases and J by 1 base, with 12 bases between. CDR3 size: 15 residues. Written as DNA, the CDR3 is TGTGCCAGTAGTATTCCTTTTACAGGGAACACTGAAGCTTTCTTT. It translates to CASSIPFTGNTEAFF.

The chain recombines TRBV28 with TRBJ1-2; TRBD1 agrees at 10 bases. Per germline, CDR1 MDHEN and CDR2 SYDVKM. V shed 3 bases and J 7 bases; nucleotides not matched to a gene: 11. This CDR3 has 16 amino acids. CDR3 protein: CASSLGGQGGDSGYTF. CDR3 nucleotides: TGTGCCAGCAGTTTGGGCGGACAGGGGGGCGATTCTGGCTACACCTTC.

The chain combines TRBV9 with TRBJ2-3, with 7 nucleotides matching TRBD1. The CDR3 loop spans 15 amino acids. V lost 0 bases and J lost 4; bases outside the gene matches: 5. Germline CDR1 is SGDLS and CDR2 is YYNGEE. The CDR3 DNA reads as TGTGCCAGCAGCGTAGAGAGGGGGCGAGCAGATACGCAGTATTTT. As protein: CASSVERGRADTQYF.

Many counts were recorded for this clone. Other DNA sequences from this sample encode an identical CDR3 as well. The chain couples TRBV10-3 to TRBJ2-3; 9 bases line up with TRBD1. The V gene end was trimmed by 8 bases and the J gene end by 2 bases; junction bases not matched to a gene: 5. The CDR3 runs 14 residues. CDR1 is ENHRY, CDR2 SYGVKD, per germline. The CDR3 nucleotides read TGTGCCATCTCCGGGACAGGGACCACAGATACGCAGTATTTT. This codes for CAISGTGTTDTQYF.

The chain joins TRBV24-1 to TRBJ1-5; D might be TRBD1 (5 bases). Trimming shortened V by 6 bases and J by 5 bases, and 10 bases separated the two germline ends. CDR3 size: 13 residues. Germline assignment: CDR1 KGHDR and CDR2 SFDVKD. The CDR3 sequence: CATSKWGDQPQHF. Here the CDR3 DNA reads TGTGCCACCAGTAAGTGGGGGGATCAGCCCCAGCATTTT.

The CDR3 DNA reads TGTGCCAGCAGCAACTCTGGACAGGCAGACTCTGGAAACACCATATATTTT. This codes for CASSNSGQADSGNTIYF. V gene TRBV7-6 combines with J gene TRBJ1-3, with 7 bases that match TRBD1. Germline CDR1 reads SGHVS; CDR2 reads FNYEAQ. Losses at the gene ends were 5 bases for V and 0 bases for J; bases not matched to a gene: 10. This CDR3 is 17 amino acids long.

The chain combines TRBV2 with TRBJ1-2, with a possible D match to TRBD1 (6 bases). The CDR3 runs to 13 residues. Between the trimmed V and J ends, which lost 6 bases and 1 base, there was a span of 9 bases. Germline CDR1 reads SNHLY; CDR2 reads FYNNEI. The DNA of the CDR3 is TGTGCCAGCAGACTGGACAGTAACTATGGCTACACCTTC. This codes for CASRLDSNYGYTF.

The chain carries TRBV9 and TRBJ1-2; TRBD1 is a possible D gene (5 bases). The germline V and J ends were trimmed by 3 bases and 5 bases, with 8 bases remaining between them. The germline gives CDR1 SGDLS, CDR2 YYNGEE. The CDR3 contains 12 residues. The CDR3 DNA is TGTGCCAGCAGCGAGGGGACTTATGGCTACACCTTC. Protein sequence: CASSEGTYGYTF.

V is TRBV19 and J is TRBJ1-5; no clear D. This CDR3 contains 16 residues. V dropped 6 bases and J dropped 1 base, with 16 bases sitting between them. CDR1 is LNHDA and CDR2 is SQIVND in the germline V gene (reference sequence). In DNA form, the CDR3 reads TGTGCCAGTAGCCCCCACTCCGCCGAGAGCAATCAGCCCCAGCATTTT. Its translation: CASSPHSAESNQPQHF. The variable domain in full, completed from reference TRBV19 and TRBJ1-5, reads DGGITQSPKYLFRKEGQNVTLSCEQNLNHDAMYWYRQDPGQGLRLIYYSQIVNDFQKGDIAEGYSVSREKKESFPLTVTSAQKNPTAFYLCASSPHSAESNQPQHFGDGTRLSIL.